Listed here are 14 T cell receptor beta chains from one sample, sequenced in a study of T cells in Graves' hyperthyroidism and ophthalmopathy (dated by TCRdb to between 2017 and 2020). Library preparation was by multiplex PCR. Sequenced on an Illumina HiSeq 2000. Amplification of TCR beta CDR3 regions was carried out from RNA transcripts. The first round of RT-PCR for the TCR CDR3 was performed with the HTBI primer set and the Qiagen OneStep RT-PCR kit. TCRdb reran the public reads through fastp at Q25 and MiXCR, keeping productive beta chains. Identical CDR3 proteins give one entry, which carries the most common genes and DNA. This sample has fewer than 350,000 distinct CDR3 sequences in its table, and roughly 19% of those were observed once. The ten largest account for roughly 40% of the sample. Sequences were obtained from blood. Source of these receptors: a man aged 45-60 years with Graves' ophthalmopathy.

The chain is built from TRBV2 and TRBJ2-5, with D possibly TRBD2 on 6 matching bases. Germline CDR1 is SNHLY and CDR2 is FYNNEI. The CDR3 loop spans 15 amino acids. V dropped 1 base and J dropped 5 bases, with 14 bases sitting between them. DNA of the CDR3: TGTGCCAGCAGTGAAGGAGGGGCTGGGGGGGAGACCCAGTACTTC. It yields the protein CASSEGGAGGETQYF.

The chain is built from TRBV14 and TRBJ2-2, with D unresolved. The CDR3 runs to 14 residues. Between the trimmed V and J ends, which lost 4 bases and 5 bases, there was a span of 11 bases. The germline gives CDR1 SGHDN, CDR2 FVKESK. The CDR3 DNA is TGTGCCAGCAGCCCCCAACGGTATACCGGGGAGCTGTTTTTT. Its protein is CASSPQRYTGELFF.

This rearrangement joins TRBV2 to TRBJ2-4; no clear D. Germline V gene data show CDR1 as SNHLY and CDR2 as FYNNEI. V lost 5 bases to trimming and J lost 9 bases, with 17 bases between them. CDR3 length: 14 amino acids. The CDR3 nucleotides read TGTGCCAGCAGTCCCCAGACTTCTCTCAGCATTCAGTACTTC. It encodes CASSPQTSLSIQYF.

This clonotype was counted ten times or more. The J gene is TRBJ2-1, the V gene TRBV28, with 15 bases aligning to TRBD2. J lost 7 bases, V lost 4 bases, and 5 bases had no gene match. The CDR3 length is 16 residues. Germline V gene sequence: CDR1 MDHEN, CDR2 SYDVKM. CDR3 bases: TGTGCCAGCAGTTCCCCAGGGACTAGCGGGAGGAATGAGCAGTTCTTC. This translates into CASSSPGTSGRNEQFF. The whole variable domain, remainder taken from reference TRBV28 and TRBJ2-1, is DVKVTQSSRYLVKRTGEKVFLECVQDMDHENMFWYRQDPGLGLRLIYFSYDVKMKEKGDIPEGYSVSREKKERFSLILESASTNQTSMYLCASSSPGTSGRNEQFFGPGTRLTVL.

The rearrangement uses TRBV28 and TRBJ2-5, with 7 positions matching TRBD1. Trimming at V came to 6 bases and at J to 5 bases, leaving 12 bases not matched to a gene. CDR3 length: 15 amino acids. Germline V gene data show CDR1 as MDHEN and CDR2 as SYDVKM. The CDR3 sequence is CASRPDRETGETQYF. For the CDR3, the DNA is TGTGCCAGCAGACCCGACAGGGAAACAGGGGAGACCCAGTACTTC. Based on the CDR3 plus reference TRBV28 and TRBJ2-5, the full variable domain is DVKVTQSSRYLVKRTGEKVFLECVQDMDHENMFWYRQDPGLGLRLIYFSYDVKMKEKGDIPEGYSVSREKKERFSLILESASTNQTSMYLCASRPDRETGETQYFGPGTRLLVL.

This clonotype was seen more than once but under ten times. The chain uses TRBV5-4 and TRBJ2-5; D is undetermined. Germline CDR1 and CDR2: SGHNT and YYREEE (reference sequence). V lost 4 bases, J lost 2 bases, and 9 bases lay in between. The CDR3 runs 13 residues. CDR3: CASSTGGQETQYF. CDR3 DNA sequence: TGTGCCAGCAGCACCGGCGGACAAGAGACCCAGTACTTC. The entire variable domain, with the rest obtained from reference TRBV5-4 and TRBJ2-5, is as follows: ETGVTQSPTHLIKTRGQQVTLRCSSQSGHNTVSWYQQALGQGPQFIFQYYREEENGRGNFPPRFSGLQFPNYSSELNVNALELDDSALYLCASSTGGQETQYFGPGTRLLVL.

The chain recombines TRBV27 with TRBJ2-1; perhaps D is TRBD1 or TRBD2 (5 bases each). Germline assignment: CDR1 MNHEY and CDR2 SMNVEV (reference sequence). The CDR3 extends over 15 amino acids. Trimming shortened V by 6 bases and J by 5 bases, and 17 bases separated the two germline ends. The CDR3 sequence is CASSREPGPNNEQFF. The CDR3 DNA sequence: TGTGCCAGCAGCAGAGAACCGGGACCCAACAATGAGCAGTTCTTC.

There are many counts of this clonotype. Here the CDR3 reads CASSLKSGRSEQYF. The CDR3 DNA reads TGTGCCAGCAGCTTAAAAAGCGGGAGGAGCGAGCAGTACTTC. The chain links TRBV7-2 to TRBJ2-7; 9 nucleotides align to TRBD2. Looked up from germline, CDR1 is SGHTA and CDR2 is FQGNSA. The ends lost 2 bases at V and 6 bases at J; junction bases unmatched: 5. This CDR3 region has 14 residues.

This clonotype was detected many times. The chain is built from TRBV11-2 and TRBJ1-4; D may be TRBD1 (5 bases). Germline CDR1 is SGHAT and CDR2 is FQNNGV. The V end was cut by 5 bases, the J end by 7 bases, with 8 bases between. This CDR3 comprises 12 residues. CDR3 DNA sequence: TGTGCCAGCAGCATTAGGGGTGAAAAACTGTTTTTT. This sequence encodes CASSIRGEKLFF.

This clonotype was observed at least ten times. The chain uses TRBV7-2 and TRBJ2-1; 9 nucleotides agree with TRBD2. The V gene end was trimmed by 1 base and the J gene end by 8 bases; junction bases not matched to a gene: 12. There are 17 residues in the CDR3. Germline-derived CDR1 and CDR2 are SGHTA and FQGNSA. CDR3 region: CASSLDRLAGSGYEQFF. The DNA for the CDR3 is TGTGCCAGCAGCTTAGATCGGCTAGCGGGGAGTGGCTATGAGCAGTTCTTC.

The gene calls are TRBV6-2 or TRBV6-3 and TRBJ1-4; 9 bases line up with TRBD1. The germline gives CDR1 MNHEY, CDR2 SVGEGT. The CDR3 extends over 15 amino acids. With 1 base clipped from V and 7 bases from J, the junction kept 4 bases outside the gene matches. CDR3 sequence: CASSYLTGGVEKLFF. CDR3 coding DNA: TGTGCCAGCAGTTACTTGACAGGGGGTGTTGAAAAACTGTTTTTT.

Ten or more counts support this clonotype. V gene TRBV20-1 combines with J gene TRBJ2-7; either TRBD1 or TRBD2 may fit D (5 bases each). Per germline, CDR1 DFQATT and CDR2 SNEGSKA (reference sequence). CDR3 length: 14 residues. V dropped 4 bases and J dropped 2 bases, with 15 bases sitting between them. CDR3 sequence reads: CSAISRGEAYEQYF. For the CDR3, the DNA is TGCAGTGCTATCTCTAGGGGAGAGGCCTACGAGCAGTACTTC.

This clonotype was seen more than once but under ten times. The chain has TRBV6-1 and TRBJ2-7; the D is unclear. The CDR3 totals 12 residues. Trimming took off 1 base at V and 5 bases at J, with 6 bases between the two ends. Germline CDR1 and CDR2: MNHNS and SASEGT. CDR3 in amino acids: CASSEVSHEQYF. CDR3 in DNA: TGTGCCAGCAGTGAAGTGTCCCACGAGCAGTACTTC.

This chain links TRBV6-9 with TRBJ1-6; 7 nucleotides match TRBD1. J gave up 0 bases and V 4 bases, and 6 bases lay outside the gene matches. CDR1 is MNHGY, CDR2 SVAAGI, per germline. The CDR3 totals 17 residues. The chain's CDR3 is CASSCSSGGSYNSPLHF. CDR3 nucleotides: TGTGCCAGCAGTTGCTCATCAGGGGGCTCCTATAATTCACCCCTCCACTTT.